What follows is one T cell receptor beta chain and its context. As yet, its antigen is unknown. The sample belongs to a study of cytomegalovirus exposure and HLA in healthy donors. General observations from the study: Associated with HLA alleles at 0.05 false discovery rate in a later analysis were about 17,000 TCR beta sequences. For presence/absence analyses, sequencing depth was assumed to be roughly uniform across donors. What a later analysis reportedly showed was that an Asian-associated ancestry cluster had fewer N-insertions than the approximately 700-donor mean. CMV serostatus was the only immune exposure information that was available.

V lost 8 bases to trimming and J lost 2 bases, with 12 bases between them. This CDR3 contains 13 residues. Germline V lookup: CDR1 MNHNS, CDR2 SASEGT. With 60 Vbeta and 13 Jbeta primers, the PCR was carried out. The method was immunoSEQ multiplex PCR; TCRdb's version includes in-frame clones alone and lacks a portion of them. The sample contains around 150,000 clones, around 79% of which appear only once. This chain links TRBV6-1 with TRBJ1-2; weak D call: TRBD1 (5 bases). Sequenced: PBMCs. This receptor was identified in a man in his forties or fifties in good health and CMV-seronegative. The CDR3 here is CASSTEINYGYTF. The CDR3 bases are TGTGCCAGCTCGACAGAAATAAACTATGGCTACACCTTC.